These 6 T cell receptor beta chains were sequenced from one sample in a study of blood T cell repertoires in COVID-19. TCRdb's table, derived via immunoSEQ multiplex PCR, lists solely in-frame clones and lacks some. The sample carries approximately 170,000 clones, about 86% recorded once. The specimen sequenced was peripheral blood. These receptor sequences come from a woman aged 70-85 years who had recovered from COVID-19.

The chain recombines TRBV19 with TRBJ2-3, with 8 bases fitting TRBD2. In germline, CDR1 is LNHDA, CDR2 SQIVND (reference sequence). V shed 1 base, J shed 2 bases, and the junction held 5 bases outside the gene matches. The CDR3 has 16 amino acids. The CDR3: CASSIGSGASTDTQYF. In DNA form, the CDR3 reads TGTGCCAGTAGTATAGGTAGCGGGGCATCCACAGATACGCAGTATTTT.

This clone occurred a few times. The V call is TRBV19, the J call TRBJ2-6; 14 nucleotides agree with TRBD2. J lost 2 bases, V lost 3 bases, and 6 bases had no gene match. The germline V gene encodes CDR1 LNHDA and CDR2 SQIVND (reference sequence). The CDR3 is 19 residues long. CDR3 coding DNA: TGTGCCAGTAGTATCCCCCGACTAGCGGGAGGGCCTGGGGCCAACGTCCTGACTTTC. Amino acid sequence: CASSIPRLAGGPGANVLTF.

This chain joins TRBV4-2 and TRBJ2-3; a possible D gene is TRBD2 (5 bases). V was shortened by 6 bases and J by 8 bases, with 18 bases between the two germline ends. CDR3 length: 14 amino acids. Germline CDR1 and CDR2: LGHNA and YNFKEQ. The CDR3 DNA reads TGTGCCAGCAGGGACCTAGGTGGGAGTGGTACGCAGTATTTT. As protein: CASRDLGGSGTQYF.

The V and J genes are TRBV11-2 and TRBJ2-1; D is undetermined. Germline V gene lookup returns CDR1 SGHAT and CDR2 FQNNGV. The CDR3 consists of 14 residues. V was pared by 5 bases and J by 10 bases, with 18 bases between. The CDR3 sequence is CASSPRPTRQEQFF. The DNA of the CDR3 is TGTGCCAGCAGCCCCCGACCCACTCGACAAGAGCAGTTCTTC.

The rearrangement uses TRBV9 and TRBJ2-5; a weak D match, TRBD1 (8 bases). The CDR3 totals 14 residues. Trimming removed 6 bases from V and 5 bases from J, with 17 bases in between. Germline V gives CDR1 SGDLS, CDR2 YYNGEE. This CDR3 is CASNPQGGLETQYF. CDR3 coding DNA: TGTGCCAGCAACCCACAGGGGGGGCTGGAGACCCAGTACTTC. The whole variable domain, filled in from reference TRBV9 and TRBJ2-5, reads DSGVTQTPKHLITATGQRVTLRCSPRSGDLSVYWYQQSLDQGLQFLIQYYNGEERAKGNILERFSAQQFPDLHSELNLSSLELGDSALYFCASNPQGGLETQYFGPGTRLLVL.

This chain uses TRBV29-1 with TRBJ1-2, with D hard to call. The CDR3 spans 12 residues. V was clipped by 4 bases and J by 4 bases, with 10 bases between them. Looked up from germline, CDR1 is SQVTM and CDR2 is ANQGSEA. The DNA of the CDR3 is TGCAGCGTTGCAACCGAACTCTATGGCTACACCTTC. It yields the protein CSVATELYGYTF.